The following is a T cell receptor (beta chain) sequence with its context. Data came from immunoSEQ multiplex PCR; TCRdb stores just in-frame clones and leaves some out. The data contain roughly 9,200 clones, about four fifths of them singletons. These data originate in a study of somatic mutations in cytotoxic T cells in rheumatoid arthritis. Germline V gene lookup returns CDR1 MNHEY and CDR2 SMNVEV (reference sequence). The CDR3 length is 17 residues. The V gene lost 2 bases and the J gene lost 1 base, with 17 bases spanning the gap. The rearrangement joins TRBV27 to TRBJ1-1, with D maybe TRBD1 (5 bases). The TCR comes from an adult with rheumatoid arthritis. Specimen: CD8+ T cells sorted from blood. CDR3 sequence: CASSLTWGRGENTEAFF. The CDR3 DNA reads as TGTGCCAGCAGTTTAACTTGGGGAAGGGGTGAGAACACTGAAGCTTTCTTT.